This T cell receptor (beta chain) appears in the sequencing data of a study of T-cell memory formation after mild COVID-19. Looking at the study overall: The study found TCR clusters largely donor specific.

TCRdb redid the calling of the 5' RACE reads with MiXCR, one entry per CDR3 protein. The sample lists more than 150,000 distinct CDR3 sequences; under 20% were seen once. Broader study findings: Clones contracting day 15 to 85 were balanced CD4/CD8; later expanders leaned CD4+. CM and EM subsets held most contracting CD4+ clones; EMRA held CD8+ ones.

In regard to this clonotype: Its antigen remains unidentified.

The CDR3 is 13 amino acids. Germline assignment: CDR1 SEHNR and CDR2 FQNEAQ (reference sequence). V gave up 6 bases and J gave up 4 bases, with 12 bases separating them. The sequence came from a man younger than 35 who had mild COVID-19 (a few samples of this study predate the infection). Cell type and time point are not known. Sequencing input: PBMCs or a T cell subset sorted from them (not recorded which). The rearrangement uses TRBV7-9 and TRBJ1-2; no reliable D call. The CDR3 region is CASRRAQSYGYTF. In DNA, the CDR3 is TGTGCCAGCAGAAGGGCCCAGAGCTATGGCTACACCTTC.